This T cell receptor (beta chain) was documented in a study of Ad26.COV2.S vaccination and SARS-CoV-2 variants. In the study overall: Intramuscular Ad26.COV2.S doses were given once or twice, 56 days apart. Study results and limitations: Possible underestimation of total T cell responses by the TCR breadth and depth analyses was noted.

This clone turned up a few times. Its antigen is still unknown. Sequencing was performed with immunoSEQ multiplex PCR; in TCRdb, only in-frame clones are kept and a portion is missing. The sample lists about 330,000 clones, 85% to 90% occurring once. Treatment meaning: around 19 received Ad26.COV2.S at low or high dose, single or two shots; about 5 received placebo; per-sample allocation not given. Sampling happened 63 days after the first vaccine or placebo injection. The sample in question was peripheral blood, obtained in a trial of Ad26.COV2.S vaccine versus placebo. This TCR derives from a person aged 18-65 years who received the Ad26.COV2.S COVID-19 vaccine or a placebo.

The CDR3: CASSYPRTGRAGELFF. As DNA, the CDR3 is TGTGCCAGCAGTTACCCTCGGACAGGTCGGGCCGGGGAGCTGTTTTTT. The genes are TRBV6-6 and TRBJ2-2; TRBD1 agrees at 7 bases. This CDR3 region has 16 residues. Losses at the gene ends were 2 bases for V and 6 bases for J; bases not matched to a gene: 9. Per the germline V gene, CDR1 is MNHNY and CDR2 is SVGAGI (reference sequence).